Listed here is a single TCR beta chain. Its antigen is undetermined. The data were obtained in a study of regulatory T cells in long-lasting Graves disease. Study-wide findings and caveats: Comparison showed that persistent patients shared more public clonotypes (roughly 2,700) than new patients (966). Segments TRBV28, TRBJ1-2 and TRBJ2-5 showed preferential usage in persistent disease.

The CDR3 is 14 residues long. Trimming left V 5 bases short and J 7 bases short, with 12 bases between. Germline CDR1 is SGHTA and CDR2 is FQGTGA. Researchers made TCR beta libraries by using iRepertoire HTBI primers and running Arm-PCR on CDR3 regions. In TCRdb, the multiplex PCR reads were re-called with MiXCR into one record per CDR3 protein. The sample holds about 340,000 distinct CDR3 sequences, about 20% seen once. Indicated time point: persistent/refractory GD, antithyroid drugs over 5 years with positive TRAb. PBMC RNA was the source of the TCR library. Graves' disease diagnoses followed American Thyroid Association guidelines. Enrollment of patients was through an endocrinology department in Xi'an, China.

The sequencing used peripheral blood mononuclear cells (PBMCs), collected when the disease was refractory, from a patient treated with antithyroid drugs. This sequence joins TRBV7-3 and TRBJ1-6, with TRBD1 as a possible D gene (6 bases). The clonotype was recovered from a female donor with Graves disease. CDR3 residues: CASSNGGANSPLHF. The CDR3, as DNA: TGTGCCAGCAGCAATGGGGGGGCCAATTCACCCCTCCACTTT.